This is a list of T cell receptor beta chains from one sample in a study of blood T cell repertoires in COVID-19. The data were produced by immunoSEQ multiplex PCR, yet TCRdb's version contains in-frame clones alone and is incomplete. The sample contains 200,000 or so clones, 80% to 85% of which appear only once. Sequencing was performed on peripheral blood. These TCRs come from a woman aged 55-69 years with acute or convalescent COVID-19. Each CDR3 is given with its conserved first and last residue. The D gene is left open where the match is weak. A row's size may be missing; if present it is once, few, many or a size class.

j_gene | d_gene | abundance | v_gene | CDR3aa | CDR3nt
TRBJ1-2 | . | . | TRBV6-2/TRBV6-3 | CASSYPDRSRGYTF | TGTGCCAGCAGTTACCCTGACAGGTCGCGGGGCTACACCTTC
TRBJ2-2 | . | . | TRBV4-1 | CASSPLTVTANTGELFF | TGCGCCAGCAGCCCCCTGACAGTGACCGCGAACACCGGGGAGCTGTTTTTT
TRBJ1-1 | . | . | TRBV4-3 | CASSQDPTVATEAFF | TGCGCCAGCAGCCAAGATCCGACAGTTGCAACTGAAGCTTTCTTT
TRBJ2-2 | TRBD1 | . | TRBV3-1/TRBV3-2 | CAIGTGEVGELFF | TGTGCCATCGGGACAGGGGAAGTCGGGGAGCTGTTTTTT
TRBJ1-5 | . | . | TRBV19 | CASSTPLGASNQPQHF | TGTGCCAGTAGTACCCCGTTGGGAGCAAGCAATCAGCCCCAGCATTTT
TRBJ2-1 | . | . | TRBV11-2 | CASSFFGTSNNEQFF | TGTGCCAGCAGCTTCTTCGGGACTTCTAACAATGAGCAGTTCTTC
TRBJ1-1 | . | . | TRBV5-1 | CASSWGGNTEAFF | TGCGCCAGCAGCTGGGGAGGGAACACTGAAGCTTTCTTT
TRBJ1-4 | TRBD1 | . | TRBV6-5 | CASRGQGRTNEKLFF | TGTGCCAGCCGGGGACAGGGTAGGACTAATGAAAAACTGTTTTTT
TRBJ2-1 | . | . | TRBV11-3 | CASSRGDYNEQFF | TGTGCCAGTTCGCGGGGCGACTACAATGAGCAGTTCTTC
TRBJ1-2 | TRBD1 | . | TRBV12-3/TRBV12-4 | CASSLTGGRGYTF | TGTGCCAGCAGTCTAACAGGGGGCCGGGGCTACACCTTC
TRBJ2-5 | TRBD2 | . | TRBV19 | CASSRGLAGYQETQYF | TGTGCCAGTAGTAGGGGACTAGCGGGCTACCAAGAGACCCAGTACTTC
TRBJ2-7 | TRBD1 | . | TRBV29-1 | CSVARSGGEQYF | TGCAGCGTTGCGCGTTCAGGGGGCGAGCAGTACTTC
TRBJ2-1 | . | once | TRBV5-1 | CATKRAEGYNEQFF | TGCGCCACCAAGCGGGCGGAAGGGTACAATGAGCAGTTCTTC
TRBJ1-6 | . | . | TRBV30 | CAWRRLQGISPLHF | TGTGCCTGGAGGCGACTTCAAGGCATTTCACCCCTCCACTTT
TRBJ1-1 | TRBD1 | . | TRBV2 | CASSEWTGNTEAFF | TGTGCCAGCAGTGAGTGGACAGGGAACACTGAAGCTTTCTTT
TRBJ1-4 | TRBD1 | . | TRBV28 | CASRLTGVDEKLFF | TGTGCCAGCCGCTTGACAGGGGTGGATGAAAAACTGTTTTTT
TRBJ1-1 | TRBD1 | . | TRBV4-3 | CASSQDRQGRNTEAFF | TGCGCCAGCAGCCAAGATCGACAGGGAAGGAACACTGAAGCTTTCTTT
TRBJ2-1 | TRBD2 | . | TRBV29-1 | CSVAPTRGGPFF | TGCAGCGTTGCCCCCACGCGGGGGGGGCCGTTCTTC
TRBJ2-3 | TRBD1 | . | TRBV9 | CASSDPGTGVGDTQYF | TGTGCCAGCAGCGACCCCGGGACAGGGGTGGGAGATACGCAGTATTTT
TRBJ1-1 | . | . | TRBV6-5 | CASKTGVSEAFF | TGTGCCAGCAAGACGGGGGTGTCTGAAGCTTTCTTT
TRBJ2-5 | TRBD2 | once | TRBV4-1 | CASSQGLAGYQETQYF | TGCGCCAGCAGCCAGGGACTAGCGGGTTATCAAGAGACCCAGTACTTC
TRBJ2-3 | . | . | TRBV5-6 | CASSFLGGNTDTQYF | TGTGCCAGCAGCTTTTTAGGCGGTAACACAGATACGCAGTATTTT
TRBJ2-7 | TRBD2 | many | TRBV28 | CASSQIPAGDLYEQYF | TGTGCCAGCAGCCAGATTCCAGCGGGGGACCTCTACGAGCAGTACTTC
TRBJ1-5 | . | few | TRBV7-4 | CASSLVFKRQSNQPQHF | TGTGCCAGCAGCTTAGTATTCAAGCGGCAGAGCAATCAGCCCCAGCATTTT
TRBJ1-3 | TRBD1 | . | TRBV28 | CASSLLRQGGGNTIYF | TGTGCCAGCAGTTTATTGAGACAGGGGGGTGGAAACACCATATATTTT
TRBJ2-3 | TRBD2 | . | TRBV7-2 | CASRKAVSGGTLYF | TGTGCCAGCAGGAAGGCGGTGAGCGGGGGAACACTGTATTTT
TRBJ2-7 | . | . | TRBV5-8 | CASSALRHEQYF | TGTGCCAGCAGCGCGCTGCGCCACGAGCAGTACTTC
TRBJ2-5 | TRBD2 | once | TRBV19 | CASSTPLAGPTQYF | TGTGCCAGTAGTACACCACTAGCGGGGCCTACCCAGTACTTC
TRBJ1-1 | . | . | TRBV16 | CASSHNALSQLPEAFF | TGTGCCAGCAGTCACAATGCACTATCTCAGCTTCCTGAAGCTTTCTTT
TRBJ1-4 | TRBD1 | few | TRBV29-1 | CSVKTGGGEKLFF | TGCAGCGTGAAGACAGGGGGAGGTGAAAAACTGTTTTTT
TRBJ2-5 | . | once | TRBV2 | CASSSRLGEETQYF | TGTGCCAGCAGTTCAAGACTAGGAGAAGAGACCCAGTACTTC
TRBJ1-2 | . | . | TRBV29-1 | CSVERVTGYTF | TGCAGCGTTGAGAGGGTAACTGGCTACACCTTC
TRBJ1-1 | TRBD1 | . | TRBV30 | CAWSLVSGGRAFF | TGTGCCTGGAGTCTGGTCTCAGGGGGCAGGGCTTTCTTT
TRBJ2-3 | TRBD1 | . | TRBV5-1 | CASSKDRGRTDTQYF | TGCGCCAGCAGCAAGGACAGGGGGCGAACAGATACGCAGTATTTT
TRBJ1-2 | TRBD1 | . | TRBV6-5 | CASSYDRGSYGYTF | TGTGCCAGCAGTTACGACAGGGGGTCCTATGGCTACACCTTC
TRBJ1-3 | . | . | TRBV6-5 | CASINAEGSGNTIYF | TGTGCCAGCATTAACGCAGAGGGTTCTGGAAACACCATATATTTT
TRBJ2-1 | TRBD2 | . | TRBV9 | CASSSNPGLAGGPSYNEQLF | TGTGCCAGCAGTTCTAACCCGGGGCTAGCGGGGGGGCCCTCCTACAATGAGCAGCTCTTC
TRBJ2-1 | TRBD1 | . | TRBV24-1 | CATSERQGSYNEQFF | TGTGCCACCAGTGAGAGACAGGGCTCCTACAATGAGCAGTTCTTC
TRBJ1-3 | . | . | TRBV7-8 | CASSSTLGGLNTIYF | TGTGCCAGCAGCTCGACCTTGGGGGGTTTAAACACCATATATTTT
TRBJ1-3 | . | . | TRBV29-1 | CSVAGAGNTIYF | TGCAGCGTTGCGGGGGCTGGAAACACCATATATTTT
TRBJ1-1 | . | . | TRBV5-6 | CASSSGRSEAFF | TGTGCCAGCAGCTCAGGGCGGTCTGAAGCTTTCTTT
TRBJ1-2 | . | . | TRBV12-2 | CASRFEVKGQGLYGYTF | TGTGCAAGTCGCTTCGAGGTCAAGGGACAGGGCCTCTATGGCTACACCTTC
TRBJ2-1 | . | . | TRBV9 | CASSVDWNEQFF | TGTGCCAGCAGCGTAGACTGGAATGAGCAGTTCTTC
TRBJ2-5 | . | . | TRBV5-6 | CASRTQGVLETQYF | TGTGCCAGCAGGACACAGGGAGTCTTGGAGACCCAGTACTTC
TRBJ1-1 | TRBD1 | . | TRBV6-5 | CASSSGQGLNTEAFF | TGTGCCAGCAGTTCGGGACAGGGGCTGAACACTGAAGCTTTCTTT
TRBJ2-5 | . | once | TRBV5-8 | CASSSLLAEETQYF | TGTGCCAGCAGCTCGCTTTTGGCGGAAGAGACCCAGTACTTC
TRBJ2-2 | TRBD2 | . | TRBV4-1 | CASSQVLLAGGFTGELFF | TGCGCCAGCAGCCAGGTCCTACTAGCGGGGGGGTTCACCGGGGAGCTGTTTTTT
TRBJ1-4 | . | . | TRBV5-1 | CASSLDGEVQEKLFF | TGCGCCAGCAGCTTGGACGGGGAGGTACAGGAAAAACTGTTTTTT
TRBJ1-6 | . | . | TRBV7-2 | CASSFSQGLGNSPLHF | TGTGCCAGCAGCTTCTCGCAGGGACTAGGTAATTCACCCCTCCACTTT
TRBJ2-5 | . | . | TRBV7-9 | CASSPSGGRLETQYF | TGTGCCAGCTCCCCCTCGGGGGGCAGGCTAGAGACCCAGTACTTC
TRBJ1-5 | . | . | TRBV4-1 | CASSNPAVDQPQHF | TGCGCCAGCAGCAACCCAGCGGTGGATCAGCCCCAGCATTTT
TRBJ1-5 | . | . | TRBV18 | CASSPGGSNQPQHF | TGTGCCAGCTCCCCCGGAGGGAGCAATCAGCCCCAGCATTTT
TRBJ2-7 | . | . | TRBV11-2 | CASSLEAGIFYEQYF | TGTGCCAGCAGCTTAGAGGCGGGGATTTTCTACGAGCAGTACTTC
TRBJ1-1 | . | . | TRBV5-1 | CASSAGQIPIEAFF | TGCGCCAGCAGCGCCGGACAGATCCCAATTGAAGCTTTCTTT
TRBJ1-2 | . | . | TRBV6-5 | CASRQGNYGYTF | TGTGCCAGCAGACAGGGAAACTATGGCTACACCTTC
TRBJ1-6 | . | . | TRBV5-1 | CASSLRGSSYNSPLHF | TGCGCCAGCAGCTTAAGGGGGAGCTCCTATAATTCACCCCTCCACTTT
TRBJ1-5 | . | . | TRBV15 | CATSSVGGVNQPQHF | TGTGCCACCAGCAGTGTAGGGGGGGTCAATCAGCCCCAGCATTTT
TRBJ2-1 | TRBD2 | . | TRBV7-3 | CASSLSGTSGGEQFF | TGTGCCAGCAGCTTAAGCGGGACTAGCGGCGGTGAGCAGTTCTTC
TRBJ1-5 | . | . | TRBV10-3 | CAISRQHSNQPQHF | TGTGCCATCAGTCGACAGCATAGCAATCAGCCCCAGCATTTT